The 3 T cell receptor beta chains below all came from one sample that was sequenced in a study of early T cells in non-severe SARS-CoV-2 infection. TCRdb re-derived calls from the 5' RACE reads in MiXCR, one entry per CDR3 protein. The sample lists 15,000 to 25,000 distinct CDR3 sequences; around 4.2% were seen once. The specimen sequenced was whole blood. The receptors were sampled from an adult who was a healthcare worker with PCR-confirmed SARS-CoV-2 infection or an uninfected control (not recorded which).

This clonotype appeared many times. This chain links TRBV11-2 with TRBJ2-1, with 14 nucleotides matching TRBD2. The J segment lost 8 bases and the V segment lost 5 bases, leaving 8 bases of the junction unmatched. The CDR3 has 16 residues. Germline-derived CDR1 and CDR2 are SGHAT and FQNNGV. DNA of the CDR3: TGTGCCAGCAGCACACGGACTAGCGGGGGGAGGGATGAGCAGTTCTTC. Translated: CASSTRTSGGRDEQFF.

This clonotype came up many times. V is TRBV10-3 and J is TRBJ1-6; D call uncertain. The germline V gene has CDR1 ENHRY and CDR2 SYGVKD. This CDR3 is 12 amino acids long. V was clipped by 8 bases and J by 7 bases, with 9 bases between them. The CDR3 region is CAIRQDNSPLHF. The CDR3, as DNA: TGTGCCATCCGGCAGGACAATTCACCCCTCCACTTT.

This clonotype was seen repeatedly, ten times or more. This rearrangement joins TRBV11-2 to TRBJ1-1, with 7 bases matching TRBD1. The CDR3 loop spans 14 amino acids. The V and J ends lost 5 bases and 4 bases, in that order; junction bases with no gene match: 7. Germline CDR1 is SGHAT and CDR2 is FQNNGV. CDR3 DNA sequence: TGTGCCAGCAGCACAGGGGTTAGGACCACTGAAGCTTTCTTT. It codes for CASSTGVRTTEAFF.